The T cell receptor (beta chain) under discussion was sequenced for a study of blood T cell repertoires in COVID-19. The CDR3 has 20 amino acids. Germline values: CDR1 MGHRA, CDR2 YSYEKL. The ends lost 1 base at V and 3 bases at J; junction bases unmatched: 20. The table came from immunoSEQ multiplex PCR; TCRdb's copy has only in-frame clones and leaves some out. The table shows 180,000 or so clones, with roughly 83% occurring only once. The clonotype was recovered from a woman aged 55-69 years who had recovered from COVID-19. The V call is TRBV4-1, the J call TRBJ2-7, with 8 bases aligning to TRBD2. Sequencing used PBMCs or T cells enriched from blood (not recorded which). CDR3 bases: TGCGCCAGCAGCCAAGCCCTGTCAAACAGCGGGAGAGCAGGGTACTACGAGCAGTACTTC. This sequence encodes CASSQALSNSGRAGYYEQYF.